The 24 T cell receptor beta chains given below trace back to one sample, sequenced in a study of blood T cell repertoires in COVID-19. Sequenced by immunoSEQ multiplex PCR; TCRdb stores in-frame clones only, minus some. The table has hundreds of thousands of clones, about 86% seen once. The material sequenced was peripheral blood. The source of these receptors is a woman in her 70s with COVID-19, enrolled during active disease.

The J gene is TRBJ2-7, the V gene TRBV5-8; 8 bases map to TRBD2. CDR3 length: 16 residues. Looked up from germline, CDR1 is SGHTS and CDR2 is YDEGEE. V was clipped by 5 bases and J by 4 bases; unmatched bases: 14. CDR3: CASRIGSGGSVYEQYF. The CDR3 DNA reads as TGTGCCAGCAGGATAGGCAGCGGGGGCTCGGTATACGAGCAGTACTTC.

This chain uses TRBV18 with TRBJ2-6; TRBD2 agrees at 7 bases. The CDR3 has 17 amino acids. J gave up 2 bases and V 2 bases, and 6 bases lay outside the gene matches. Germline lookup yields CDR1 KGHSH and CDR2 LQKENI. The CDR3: CASSPGASGAGANVLTF. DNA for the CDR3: TGTGCCAGCTCACCAGGGGCCAGCGGGGCTGGGGCCAACGTCCTGACTTTC. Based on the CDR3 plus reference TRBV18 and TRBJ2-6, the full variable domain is NAGVMQNPRHLVRRRGQEARLRCSPMKGHSHVYWYRQLPEEGLKFMVYLQKENIIDESGMPKERFSAEFPKEGPSILRIQQVVRGDSAAYFCASSPGASGAGANVLTFGAGSRLTVL.

DNA of the CDR3: TGTGCCAGCAGTGTAGGGGGCGCCTCAAATCAGCCCCAGCATTTT. Protein product: CASSVGGASNQPQHF. The gene calls are TRBV2 and TRBJ1-5; 7 bases align to TRBD1. CDR1 SNHLY and CDR2 FYNNEI come from the germline V gene. The CDR3 sequence is 15 residues long. V was clipped by 4 bases and J by 4 bases; unmatched bases: 7.

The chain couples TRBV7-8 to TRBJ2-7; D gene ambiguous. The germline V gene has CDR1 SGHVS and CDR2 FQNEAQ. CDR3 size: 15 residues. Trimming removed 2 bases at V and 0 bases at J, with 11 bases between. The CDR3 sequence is CASSLYGSSSYEQYF. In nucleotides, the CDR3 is TGTGCCAGCAGCTTATATGGCTCTAGCTCCTACGAGCAGTACTTC.

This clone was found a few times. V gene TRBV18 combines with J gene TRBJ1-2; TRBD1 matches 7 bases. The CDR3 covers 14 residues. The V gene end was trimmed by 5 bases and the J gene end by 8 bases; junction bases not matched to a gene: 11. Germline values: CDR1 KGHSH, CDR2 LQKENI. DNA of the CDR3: TGTGCCAGCTCATATGGTACAGGGGCCGGCGGCTACACCTTC. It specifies CASSYGTGAGGYTF.

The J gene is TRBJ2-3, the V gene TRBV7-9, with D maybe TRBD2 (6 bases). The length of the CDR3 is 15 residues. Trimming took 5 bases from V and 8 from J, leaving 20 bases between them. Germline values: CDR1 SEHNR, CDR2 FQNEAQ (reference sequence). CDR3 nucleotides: TGTGCCAGCAGCCCCGGGGGTAAGGGAACGAGTACGCAGTATTTT. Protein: CASSPGGKGTSTQYF. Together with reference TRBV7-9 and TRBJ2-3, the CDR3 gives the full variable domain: DTGVSQNPRHKITKRGQNVTFRCDPISEHNRLYWYRQTLGQGPEFLTYFQNEAQLEKSRLLSDRFSAERPKGSFSTLEIQRTEQGDSAMYLCASSPGGKGTSTQYFGPGTRLTVL.

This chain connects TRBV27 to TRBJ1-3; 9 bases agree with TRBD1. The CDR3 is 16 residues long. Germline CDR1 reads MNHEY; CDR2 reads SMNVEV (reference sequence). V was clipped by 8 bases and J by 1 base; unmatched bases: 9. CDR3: CASGIPTGGSGNTIYF. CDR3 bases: TGTGCCAGCGGCATACCGACAGGGGGGTCTGGAAACACCATATATTTT.

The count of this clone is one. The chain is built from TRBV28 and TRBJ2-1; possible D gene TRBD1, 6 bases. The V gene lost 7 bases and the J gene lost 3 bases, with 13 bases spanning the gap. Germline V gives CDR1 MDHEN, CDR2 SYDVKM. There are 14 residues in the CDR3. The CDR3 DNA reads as TGTGCCAGCACCTTGAGACAGGTCTACAATGAGCAGTTCTTC. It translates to CASTLRQVYNEQFF.

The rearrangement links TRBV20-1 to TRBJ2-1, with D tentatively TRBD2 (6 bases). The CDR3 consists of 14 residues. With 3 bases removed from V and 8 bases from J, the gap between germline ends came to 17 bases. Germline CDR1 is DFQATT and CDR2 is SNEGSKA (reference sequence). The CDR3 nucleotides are TGCAGTGCTAGTGACCTAGCGTCGTCCGATGAGCAGTTCTTC. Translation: CSASDLASSDEQFF.

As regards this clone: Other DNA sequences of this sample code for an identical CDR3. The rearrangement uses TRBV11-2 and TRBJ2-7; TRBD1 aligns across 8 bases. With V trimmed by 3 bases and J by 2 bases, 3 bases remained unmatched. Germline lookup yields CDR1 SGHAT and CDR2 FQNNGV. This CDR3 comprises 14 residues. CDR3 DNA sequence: TGTGCCAGCAGCTTCGGGACAGGACCCTACGAGCAGTACTTC. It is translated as CASSFGTGPYEQYF.

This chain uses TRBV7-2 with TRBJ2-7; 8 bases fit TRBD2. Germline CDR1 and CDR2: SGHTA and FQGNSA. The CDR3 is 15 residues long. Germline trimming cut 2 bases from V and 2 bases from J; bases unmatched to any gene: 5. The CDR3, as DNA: TGTGCCAGCAGCTTACTCGGGGGGGTAACCTACGAGCAGTACTTC. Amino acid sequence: CASSLLGGVTYEQYF. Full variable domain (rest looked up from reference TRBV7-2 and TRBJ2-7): GAGVSQSPSNKVTEKGKDVELRCDPISGHTALYWYRQSLGQGLEFLIYFQGNSAPDKSGLPSDRFSAERTGGSVSTLTIQRTQQEDSAVYLCASSLLGGVTYEQYFGPGTRLTVT.

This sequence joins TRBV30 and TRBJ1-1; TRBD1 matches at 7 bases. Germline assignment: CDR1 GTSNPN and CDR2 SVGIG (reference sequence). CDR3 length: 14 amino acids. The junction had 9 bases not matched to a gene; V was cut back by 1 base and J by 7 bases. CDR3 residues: CAWSDGTVKGEAFF. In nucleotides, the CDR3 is TGTGCCTGGAGTGACGGGACAGTTAAAGGTGAAGCTTTCTTT.

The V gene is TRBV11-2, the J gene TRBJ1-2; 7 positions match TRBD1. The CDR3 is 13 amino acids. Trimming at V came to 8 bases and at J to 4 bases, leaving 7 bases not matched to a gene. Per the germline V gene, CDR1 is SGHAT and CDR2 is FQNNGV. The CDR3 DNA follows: TGTGCCAGCGAATCGGGACAGATCTATGGCTACACCTTC. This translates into CASESGQIYGYTF.

DNA for the CDR3: TGTGCCAGCTCACCACCGCAAGGAGTCTCTGGAAACACCATATATTTT. Protein: CASSPPQGVSGNTIYF. V is TRBV18 and J is TRBJ1-3; D remains unclear. V lost 0 bases and J lost 0, with 9 bases in between. CDR1 and CDR2 from the germline V gene are KGHSH and LQKENI. This CDR3 is 16 amino acids long.

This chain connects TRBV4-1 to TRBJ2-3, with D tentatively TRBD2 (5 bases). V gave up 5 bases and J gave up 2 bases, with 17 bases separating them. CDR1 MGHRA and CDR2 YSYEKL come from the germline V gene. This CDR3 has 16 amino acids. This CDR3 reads CASSSNLAGLTDTQYF. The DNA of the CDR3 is TGCGCCAGCAGCTCAAATCTAGCCGGACTCACAGATACGCAGTATTTT.

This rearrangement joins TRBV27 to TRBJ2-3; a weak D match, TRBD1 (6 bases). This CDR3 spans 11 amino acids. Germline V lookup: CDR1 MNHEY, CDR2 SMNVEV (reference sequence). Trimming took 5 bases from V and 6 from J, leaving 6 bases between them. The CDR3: CASSQGDTQYF. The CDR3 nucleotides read TGTGCCAGCAGTCAGGGGGATACGCAGTATTTT.

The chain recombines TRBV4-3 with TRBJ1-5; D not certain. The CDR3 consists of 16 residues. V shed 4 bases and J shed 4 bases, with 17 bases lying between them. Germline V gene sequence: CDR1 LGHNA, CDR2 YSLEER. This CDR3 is CASSPGAQSNNQPQHF. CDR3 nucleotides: TGCGCCAGCAGCCCCGGCGCACAGAGTAATAATCAGCCCCAGCATTTT.

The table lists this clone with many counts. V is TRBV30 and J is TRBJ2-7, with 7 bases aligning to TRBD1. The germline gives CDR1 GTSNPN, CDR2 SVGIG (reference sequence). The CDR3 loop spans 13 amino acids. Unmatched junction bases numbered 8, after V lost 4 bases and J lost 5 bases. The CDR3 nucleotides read TGTGCCTGGAAAGGGGGCGTGAAGAACGAGCAGTACTTC. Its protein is CAWKGGVKNEQYF.

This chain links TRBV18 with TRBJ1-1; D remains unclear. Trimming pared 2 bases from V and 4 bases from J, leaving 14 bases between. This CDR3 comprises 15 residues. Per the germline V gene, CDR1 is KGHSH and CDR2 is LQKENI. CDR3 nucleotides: TGTGCCAGCTCACCAATCCCCGGGGAGAGCACTGAAGCTTTCTTT. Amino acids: CASSPIPGESTEAFF.

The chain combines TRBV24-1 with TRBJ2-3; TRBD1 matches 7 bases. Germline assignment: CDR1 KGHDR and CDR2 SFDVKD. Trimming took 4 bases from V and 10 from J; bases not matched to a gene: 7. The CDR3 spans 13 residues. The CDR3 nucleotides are TGTGCCACCAGTGACCCTAACAGGGGTGCGCAGTATTTT. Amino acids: CATSDPNRGAQYF.

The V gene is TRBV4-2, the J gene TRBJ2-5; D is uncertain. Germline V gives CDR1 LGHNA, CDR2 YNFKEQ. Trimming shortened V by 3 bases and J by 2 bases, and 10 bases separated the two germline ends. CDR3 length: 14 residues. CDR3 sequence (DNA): TGTGCCAGCAGCCATGAGTCCACTCAAGAGACCCAGTACTTC. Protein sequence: CASSHESTQETQYF.

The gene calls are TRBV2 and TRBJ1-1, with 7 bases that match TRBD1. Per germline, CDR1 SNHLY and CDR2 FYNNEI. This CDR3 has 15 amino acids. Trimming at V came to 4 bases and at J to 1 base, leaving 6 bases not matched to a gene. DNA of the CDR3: TGTGCCAGCAGTGCCCGTGGGACAGAGAACACTGAAGCTTTCTTT. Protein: CASSARGTENTEAFF.

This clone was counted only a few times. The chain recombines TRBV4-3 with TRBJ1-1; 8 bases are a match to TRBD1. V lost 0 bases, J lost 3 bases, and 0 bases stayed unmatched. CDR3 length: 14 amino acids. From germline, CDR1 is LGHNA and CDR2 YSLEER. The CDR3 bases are TGCGCCAGCAGCCAAGACAGGGGGCACACTGAAGCTTTCTTT. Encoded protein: CASSQDRGHTEAFF.

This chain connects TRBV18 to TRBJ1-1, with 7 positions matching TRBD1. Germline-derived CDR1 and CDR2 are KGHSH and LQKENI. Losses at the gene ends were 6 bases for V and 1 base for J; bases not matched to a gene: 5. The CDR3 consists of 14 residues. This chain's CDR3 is CASSSQGTNTEAFF. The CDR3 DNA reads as TGTGCCAGCTCCTCACAGGGGACGAACACTGAAGCTTTCTTT.